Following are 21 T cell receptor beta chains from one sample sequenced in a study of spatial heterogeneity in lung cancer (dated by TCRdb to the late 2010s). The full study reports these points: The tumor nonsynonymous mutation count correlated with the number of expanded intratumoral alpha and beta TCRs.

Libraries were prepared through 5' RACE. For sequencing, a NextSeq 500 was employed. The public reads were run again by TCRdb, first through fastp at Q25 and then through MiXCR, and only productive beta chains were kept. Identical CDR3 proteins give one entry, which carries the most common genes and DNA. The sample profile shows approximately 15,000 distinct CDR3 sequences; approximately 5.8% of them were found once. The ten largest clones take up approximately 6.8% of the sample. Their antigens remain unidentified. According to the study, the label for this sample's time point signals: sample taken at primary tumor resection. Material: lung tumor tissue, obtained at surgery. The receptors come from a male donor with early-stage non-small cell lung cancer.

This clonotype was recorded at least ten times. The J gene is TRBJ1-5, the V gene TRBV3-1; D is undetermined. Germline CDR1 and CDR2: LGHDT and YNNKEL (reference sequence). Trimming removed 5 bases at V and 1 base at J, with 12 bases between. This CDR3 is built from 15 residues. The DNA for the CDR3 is TGTGCCAGCAGCTTTGCCCTGGGGAGCAATCAGCCCCAGCATTTT. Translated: CASSFALGSNQPQHF.

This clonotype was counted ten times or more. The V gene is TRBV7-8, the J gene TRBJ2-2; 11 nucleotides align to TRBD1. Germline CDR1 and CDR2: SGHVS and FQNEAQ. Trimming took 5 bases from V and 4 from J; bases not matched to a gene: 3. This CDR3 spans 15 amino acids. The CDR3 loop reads CASSPGTGGTGELFF. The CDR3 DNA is TGTGCCAGCAGCCCCGGGACAGGGGGCACCGGGGAGCTGTTTTTT. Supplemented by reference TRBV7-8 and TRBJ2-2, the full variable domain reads GAGVSQSPRYKVAKRGQDVALRCDPISGHVSLFWYQQALGQGPEFLTYFQNEAQLDKSGLPSDRFFAERPEGSVSTLKIQRTQQEDSAVYLCASSPGTGGTGELFFGEGSRLTVL.

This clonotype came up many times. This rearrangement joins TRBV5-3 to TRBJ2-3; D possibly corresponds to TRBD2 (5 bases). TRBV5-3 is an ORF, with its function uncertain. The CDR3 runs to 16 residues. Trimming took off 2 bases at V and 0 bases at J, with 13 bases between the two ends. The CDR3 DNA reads TGTGCCAGAAGCTTTCTTTCCCGGACTAGCACAGATACGCAGTATTTT. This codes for CARSFLSRTSTDTQYF.

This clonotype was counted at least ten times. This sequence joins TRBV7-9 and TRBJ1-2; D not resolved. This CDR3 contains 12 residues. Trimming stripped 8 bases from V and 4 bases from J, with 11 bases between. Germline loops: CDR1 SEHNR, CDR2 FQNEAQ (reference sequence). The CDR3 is CASAEGGYGYTF. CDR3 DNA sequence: TGTGCCAGCGCAGAGGGCGGCTATGGCTACACCTTC.

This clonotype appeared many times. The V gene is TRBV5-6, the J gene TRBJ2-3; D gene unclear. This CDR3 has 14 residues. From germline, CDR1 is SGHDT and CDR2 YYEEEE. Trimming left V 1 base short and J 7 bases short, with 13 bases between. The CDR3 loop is CASSLRSGVHTQYF. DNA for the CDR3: TGTGCCAGCAGCTTGAGGTCTGGCGTACATACGCAGTATTTT.

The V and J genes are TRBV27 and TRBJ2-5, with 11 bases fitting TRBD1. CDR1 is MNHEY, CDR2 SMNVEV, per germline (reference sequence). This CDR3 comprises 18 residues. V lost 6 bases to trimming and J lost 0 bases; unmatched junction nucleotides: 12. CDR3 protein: CASSAIGQGAFYQETQYF. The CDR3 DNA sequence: TGTGCCAGCAGCGCTATAGGACAGGGGGCTTTCTACCAAGAGACCCAGTACTTC.

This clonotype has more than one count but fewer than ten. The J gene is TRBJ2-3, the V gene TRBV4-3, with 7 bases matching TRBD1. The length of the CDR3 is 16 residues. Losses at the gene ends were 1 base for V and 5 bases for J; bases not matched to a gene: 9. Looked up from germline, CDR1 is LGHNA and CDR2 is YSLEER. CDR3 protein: CASSQATSQGRDTQYF. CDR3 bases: TGCGCCAGCAGCCAAGCCACCTCACAGGGGAGAGATACGCAGTATTTT.

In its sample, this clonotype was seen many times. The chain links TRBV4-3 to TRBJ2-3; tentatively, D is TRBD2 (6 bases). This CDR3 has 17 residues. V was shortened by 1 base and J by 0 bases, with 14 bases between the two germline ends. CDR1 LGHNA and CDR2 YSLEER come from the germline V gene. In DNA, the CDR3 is TGCGCCAGCAGCCAAGCGGGGGTAGCGTCTAGCACAGATACGCAGTATTTT. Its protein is CASSQAGVASSTDTQYF.

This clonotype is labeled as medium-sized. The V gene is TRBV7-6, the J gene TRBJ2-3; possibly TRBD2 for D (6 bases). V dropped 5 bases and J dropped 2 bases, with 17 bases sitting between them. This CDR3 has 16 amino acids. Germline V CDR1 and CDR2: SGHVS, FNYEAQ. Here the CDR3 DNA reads TGTGCCAGCAGCACCCGGATCGGGGGAAACACAGATACGCAGTATTTT. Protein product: CASSTRIGGNTDTQYF.

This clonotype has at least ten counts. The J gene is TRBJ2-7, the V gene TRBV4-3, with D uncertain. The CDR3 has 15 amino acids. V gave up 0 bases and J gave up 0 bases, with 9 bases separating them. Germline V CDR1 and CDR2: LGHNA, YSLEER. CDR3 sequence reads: CASSQDKQSSYEQYF. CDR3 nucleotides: TGCGCCAGCAGCCAAGATAAGCAGAGCTCCTACGAGCAGTACTTC.

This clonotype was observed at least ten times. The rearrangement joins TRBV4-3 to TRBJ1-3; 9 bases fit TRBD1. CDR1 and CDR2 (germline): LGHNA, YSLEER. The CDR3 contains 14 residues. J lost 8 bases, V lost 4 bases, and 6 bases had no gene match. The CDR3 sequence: CASSRTGGADTIYF. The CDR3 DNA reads TGCGCCAGCAGCCGTACAGGGGGCGCGGACACCATATATTTT.

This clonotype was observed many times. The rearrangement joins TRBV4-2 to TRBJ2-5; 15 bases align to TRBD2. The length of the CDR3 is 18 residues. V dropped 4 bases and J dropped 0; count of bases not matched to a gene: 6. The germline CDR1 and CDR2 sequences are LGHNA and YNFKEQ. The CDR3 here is CASSPEGLAGGYQETQYF. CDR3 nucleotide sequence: TGTGCCAGCAGCCCCGAAGGACTAGCGGGGGGGTACCAAGAGACCCAGTACTTC.

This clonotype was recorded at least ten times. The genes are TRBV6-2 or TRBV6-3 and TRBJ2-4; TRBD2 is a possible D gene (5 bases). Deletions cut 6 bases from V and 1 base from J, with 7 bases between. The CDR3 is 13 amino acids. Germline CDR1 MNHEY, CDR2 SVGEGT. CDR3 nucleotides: TGTGCCAGCAGAGGCGGGGCCAAAAACATTCAGTACTTC. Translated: CASRGGAKNIQYF.

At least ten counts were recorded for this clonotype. The CDR3 spells CASSNVEELFF. The DNA of the CDR3 is TGTGCCAGCAGCAACGTAGAGGAACTGTTTTTT. This chain connects TRBV7-9 to TRBJ1-4; D unclear. The germline V gene has CDR1 SEHNR and CDR2 FQNEAQ (reference sequence). The ends were cut back, 5 bases at V and 12 bases at J, with 10 bases in the middle. CDR3 length: 11 residues.

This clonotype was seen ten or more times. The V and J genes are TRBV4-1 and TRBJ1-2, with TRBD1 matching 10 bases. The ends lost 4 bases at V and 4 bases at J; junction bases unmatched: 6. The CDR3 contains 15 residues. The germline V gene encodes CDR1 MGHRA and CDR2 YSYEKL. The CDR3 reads CASSPEGQGGYGYTF. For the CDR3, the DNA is TGCGCCAGCAGCCCTGAAGGACAGGGGGGCTATGGCTACACCTTC.

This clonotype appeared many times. CDR3 residues: CAISESGQGTEAFF. CDR3 sequence (DNA): TGTGCCATCAGTGAGTCGGGACAGGGCACTGAAGCTTTCTTT. V and J are TRBV10-3 and TRBJ1-1; TRBD1 agrees at 9 bases. The J segment lost 4 bases and the V segment lost 0 bases, leaving 0 bases of the junction unmatched. CDR3 length: 14 amino acids. Per germline, CDR1 ENHRY and CDR2 SYGVKD.

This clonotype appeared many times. The CDR3 loop reads CASSPNQGPTYEQYF. Here the CDR3 DNA reads TGCGCCAGCAGCCCCAACCAGGGCCCTACCTACGAGCAGTACTTC. The rearrangement uses TRBV5-1 and TRBJ2-7, with TRBD1 as a possible D gene (5 bases). The CDR3 length is 15 residues. V gave up 4 bases and J gave up 2 bases, with 16 bases separating them. The germline V gene has CDR1 SGHRS and CDR2 YFSETQ. The full variable domain, completed using reference TRBV5-1 and TRBJ2-7, is KAGVTQTPRYLIKTRGQQVTLSCSPISGHRSVSWYQQTPGQGLQFLFEYFSETQRNKGNFPGRFSGRQFSNSRSEMNVSTLELGDSALYLCASSPNQGPTYEQYFGPGTRLTVT.

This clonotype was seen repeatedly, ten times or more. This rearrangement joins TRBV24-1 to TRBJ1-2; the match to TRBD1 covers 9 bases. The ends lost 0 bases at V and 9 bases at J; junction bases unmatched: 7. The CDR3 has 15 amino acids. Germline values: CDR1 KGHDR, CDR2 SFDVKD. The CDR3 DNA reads TGTGCCACCAGTGATTTGTCATTTACAGGGGGCAGCTACACCTTC. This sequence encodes CATSDLSFTGGSYTF.

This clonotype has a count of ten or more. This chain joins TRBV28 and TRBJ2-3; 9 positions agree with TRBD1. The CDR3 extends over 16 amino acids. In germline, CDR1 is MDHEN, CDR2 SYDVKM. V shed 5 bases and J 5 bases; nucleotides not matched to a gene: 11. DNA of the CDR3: TGTGCCAGCAGTCCATGGGACAGGGAGATGATAGATACGCAGTATTTT. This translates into CASSPWDREMIDTQYF.

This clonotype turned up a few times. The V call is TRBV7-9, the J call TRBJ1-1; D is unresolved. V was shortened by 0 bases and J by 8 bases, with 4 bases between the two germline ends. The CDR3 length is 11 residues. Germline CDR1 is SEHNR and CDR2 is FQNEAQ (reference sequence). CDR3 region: CASSLAGEAFF. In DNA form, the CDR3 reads TGTGCCAGCAGCTTAGCAGGGGAAGCTTTCTTT.

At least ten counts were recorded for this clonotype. The CDR3 loop is CASSLGQGLNTEAFF. CDR3 bases: TGTGCCAGCAGCCTAGGACAGGGGCTGAACACTGAAGCTTTCTTT. The rearrangement links TRBV5-4 to TRBJ1-1; 9 bases match TRBD1. The CDR3 is 15 residues long. V dropped 4 bases and J dropped 0; count of bases not matched to a gene: 4. CDR1 is SGHNT and CDR2 is YYREEE in the germline V gene (reference sequence). The full variable domain, rest sourced from reference TRBV5-4 and TRBJ1-1, is ETGVTQSPTHLIKTRGQQVTLRCSSQSGHNTVSWYQQALGQGPQFIFQYYREEENGRGNFPPRFSGLQFPNYSSELNVNALELDDSALYLCASSLGQGLNTEAFFGQGTRLTVV.